This passage covers 19 T cell receptor beta chains from one sample sequenced in a study of blood T cells in healthy people across ages. The use of a sample-barcoded 5' primer and a J-beta primer mix characterized a second PCR of roughly 6 to 11 cycles. TCRdb fed the 5' RACE reads into MiXCR, producing one record per CDR3 protein. The table shows about 970,000 distinct CDR3 sequences, with just over 50% occurring only once. Sequencing used blood. These receptor sequences come from a woman aged 55-70 years in good health.

This sequence joins TRBV29-1 and TRBJ1-4; D uncertain. This CDR3 is built from 12 residues. CDR1 SQVTM and CDR2 ANQGSEA come from the germline V gene. The V and J ends lost 1 base and 12 bases respectively, with 12 bases between them. CDR3 sequence (DNA): TGCAGCGTTGAAGCCTTCTCACGAGAACTGTTTTTT. It yields the protein CSVEAFSRELFF. Variable domain in full (rest from reference TRBV29-1 and TRBJ1-4): SAVISQKPSRDICQRGTSLTIQCQVDSQVTMMFWYRQQPGQSLTLIATANQGSEATYESGFVIDKFPISRPNLTFSTLTVSNMSPEDSSIYLCSVEAFSRELFFGSGTQLSVL.

This clonotype was detected many times. The V gene is TRBV7-8, the J gene TRBJ2-6; 8 nucleotides match TRBD2. The V gene's germline CDR1 is SGHVS and CDR2 FQNEAQ. The CDR3 has 16 residues. Trimming removed 3 bases from V and 2 bases from J; junction bases left unmatched: 3. Here the CDR3 DNA reads TGTGCCAGCAGCTTTGGAGCGGGAGCTGGGGCCAACGTCCTGACTTTC. This codes for CASSFGAGAGANVLTF.

The rearrangement uses TRBV5-1 and TRBJ2-1, with D tentatively TRBD1 or TRBD2 (6 bases each). This CDR3 is built from 18 residues. Trimming took off 5 bases at V and 8 bases at J, with 29 bases between the two ends. Germline CDR1 reads SGHRS; CDR2 reads YFSETQ. The CDR3 spells CASSLTVGLPGDVYEQFF. CDR3 in DNA: TGCGCCAGCAGTTTAACAGTAGGACTACCAGGGGATGTCTATGAGCAGTTCTTC.

CDR3 protein: CASSESQGIRETQYF. Written as DNA, the CDR3 is TGTGCCAGCAGTGAATCACAGGGGATACGAGAGACCCAGTACTTC. V is TRBV2 and J is TRBJ2-5; 7 bases map to TRBD1. This CDR3 is 15 amino acids long. V lost 2 bases to trimming and J lost 4 bases; unmatched junction nucleotides: 7. The germline V gene encodes CDR1 SNHLY and CDR2 FYNNEI.

This clonotype has just a few counts. The rearrangement joins TRBV7-9 to TRBJ2-5; TRBD1 matches at 10 bases. With 4 bases clipped from V and 11 bases from J, the junction kept 10 bases outside the gene matches. Per germline, CDR1 SEHNR and CDR2 FQNEAQ (reference sequence). The CDR3 contains 14 residues. In nucleotides, the CDR3 is TGTGCCAGCAGCTCCGGGACAGGGGTATGGGGGCAGTACTTC. It encodes CASSSGTGVWGQYF.

The V call is TRBV3-1, the J call TRBJ2-5; 8 nucleotides match TRBD2. Germline lookup yields CDR1 LGHDT and CDR2 YNNKEL (reference sequence). The CDR3 consists of 14 residues. The ends lost 1 base at V and 5 bases at J; junction bases unmatched: 3. The CDR3 nucleotides are TGTGCCAGCAGCCAAGTTAGCGGGATGGAGACCCAGTACTTC. Translated, it gives CASSQVSGMETQYF.

In nucleotides, the CDR3 is TGCGCCAGCAGCTTGGGACAGGGTATCGGTGTGGATGGCTACACCTTC. It encodes CASSLGQGIGVDGYTF. This chain connects TRBV5-1 to TRBJ1-2; TRBD1 matches 7 bases. The junction had 11 bases not matched to a gene; V was cut back by 0 bases and J by 6 bases. Germline CDR1 SGHRS, CDR2 YFSETQ. The CDR3 spans 16 residues. The full variable domain, completed using reference TRBV5-1 and TRBJ1-2, is KAGVTQTPRYLIKTRGQQVTLSCSPISGHRSVSWYQQTPGQGLQFLFEYFSETQRNKGNFPGRFSGRQFSNSRSEMNVSTLELGDSALYLCASSLGQGIGVDGYTFGSGTRLTVV.

V gene TRBV20-1 combines with J gene TRBJ2-3; 10 bases align to TRBD2. The CDR3 totals 16 residues. Germline V lookup: CDR1 DFQATT, CDR2 SNEGSKA (reference sequence). J was trimmed by 0 bases and V by 5 bases; bases with no gene match: 8. CDR3: CSASPGTSVSTDTQYF. Here the CDR3 DNA reads TGCAGTGCTTCCCCCGGGACTAGCGTTAGCACAGATACGCAGTATTTT.

This clonotype was picked up one time. The gene calls are TRBV9 and TRBJ1-2; D possibly corresponds to TRBD1 (5 bases). Trimming cost V 4 bases and J 7 bases, with 14 bases left between them. Germline V gene sequence: CDR1 SGDLS, CDR2 YYNGEE. The CDR3 is 13 residues long. The CDR3 loop reads CASSSRGSAGYTF. The CDR3 nucleotides read TGTGCCAGCAGCTCAAGGGGTTCTGCTGGCTACACCTTC. The variable domain in full, with the rest retrieved from reference TRBV9 and TRBJ1-2, is DSGVTQTPKHLITATGQRVTLRCSPRSGDLSVYWYQQSLDQGLQFLIQYYNGEERAKGNILERFSAQQFPDLHSELNLSSLELGDSALYFCASSSRGSAGYTFGSGTRLTVV.

The chain employs TRBV5-1 and TRBJ2-5; 12 bases fit TRBD2. Trimming removed 4 bases from V and 11 bases from J; junction bases left unmatched: 24. This CDR3 region has 19 residues. Germline V gives CDR1 SGHRS, CDR2 YFSETQ. The CDR3 region is CASSDSSGRGIAPHNEQYF. CDR3 nucleotide sequence: TGCGCCAGCAGCGACTCTAGCGGGAGGGGTATAGCGCCCCACAATGAGCAGTACTTC.

The chain uses TRBV7-6 and TRBJ2-7, with TRBD2 as a possible D gene (6 bases). The germline V gene has CDR1 SGHVS and CDR2 FNYEAQ. Trimming took 5 bases from V and 2 from J, leaving 16 bases between them. CDR3 size: 15 residues. The CDR3 DNA sequence: TGTGCCAGCAGCGCAAGACTAGTGGGCCCCTACGAGCAGTACTTC. Translating it yields CASSARLVGPYEQYF. The full variable domain, in which reference TRBV7-6 and TRBJ2-7 provide the parts outside the CDR3, is GAGVSQSPRYKVTKRGQDVALRCDPISGHVSLYWYRQALGQGPEFLTYFNYEAQQDKSGLPNDRFSAERPEGSISTLTIQRTEQRDSAMYRCASSARLVGPYEQYFGPGTRLTVT.

The chain couples TRBV5-1 to TRBJ2-7; tentatively, D is TRBD2 (5 bases). Trimming cost V 3 bases and J 4 bases, with 17 bases left between them. The CDR3 runs to 15 residues. Germline CDR1 SGHRS, CDR2 YFSETQ. The CDR3 loop is CASSSPSSGPYEQYF. CDR3 coding DNA: TGCGCCAGCAGCTCCCCCTCGAGCGGTCCATACGAGCAGTACTTC.

This chain joins TRBV20-1 and TRBJ2-5, with 10 positions matching TRBD2. Germline trimming cut 5 bases from V and 5 bases from J; bases unmatched to any gene: 14. The CDR3 extends over 16 amino acids. Germline values: CDR1 DFQATT, CDR2 SNEGSKA (reference sequence). This chain's CDR3 is CSALKREGSYNETQYF. The CDR3 DNA reads TGCAGTGCTCTTAAGCGGGAGGGCTCCTACAATGAGACCCAGTACTTC.

Here the CDR3 reads CASSQGARGFYGYTF. The CDR3 nucleotides are TGCGCCAGCAGCCAAGGGGCCAGGGGGTTTTATGGCTACACCTTC. This chain connects TRBV4-1 to TRBJ1-2, with 7 bases matching TRBD1. The V and J ends lost 1 base and 5 bases, in that order; junction bases with no gene match: 7. The CDR3 length is 15 residues. Germline loops: CDR1 MGHRA, CDR2 YSYEKL.

V usage is TRBV9 and J usage is TRBJ2-5; 7 nucleotides match TRBD2. The germline gives CDR1 SGDLS, CDR2 YYNGEE. Trimming took 0 bases from V and 3 from J; bases not matched to a gene: 5. The CDR3 loop spans 15 amino acids. CDR3 nucleotide sequence: TGTGCCAGCAGCGTAGACGGCGGGGGAGAAGAGACCCAGTACTTC. Protein sequence: CASSVDGGGEETQYF. Together with reference TRBV9 and TRBJ2-5, the CDR3 gives the full variable domain: DSGVTQTPKHLITATGQRVTLRCSPRSGDLSVYWYQQSLDQGLQFLIQYYNGEERAKGNILERFSAQQFPDLHSELNLSSLELGDSALYFCASSVDGGGEETQYFGPGTRLLVL.

Only one count was recorded for this clonotype. The J gene is TRBJ1-5, the V gene TRBV5-6; no reliable D call. Germline CDR1 reads SGHDT; CDR2 reads YYEEEE. CDR3 length: 14 amino acids. Trimming pared 0 bases from V and 6 bases from J, leaving 10 bases between. The CDR3 reads CASSLGGVTQPQHF. The DNA for the CDR3 is TGTGCCAGCAGCTTGGGTGGGGTTACTCAGCCCCAGCATTTT.

The chain recombines TRBV27 with TRBJ2-5; D call uncertain. Judging by the DNA end, TRBJ2-7 fits better; the J call may be wrong. Germline CDR1 MNHEY, CDR2 SMNVEV (reference sequence). The CDR3 covers 14 residues. CDR3 coding DNA: TGTGCCAGCAGTTGGGGTTTGTCCTCCTACGAGCAGTACTTC. Translated, it gives CASSWGLSSYEQYF.

The chain carries TRBV20-1 and TRBJ2-1, with TRBD1 matching over 7 bases. The CDR3 is made up of 15 amino acids. V was clipped by 5 bases and J by 3 bases; unmatched bases: 10. Germline V gene sequence: CDR1 DFQATT, CDR2 SNEGSKA (reference sequence). This CDR3 reads CSARRWTGFYNEQFF. The CDR3 region has the DNA TGCAGTGCTCGTCGTTGGACAGGTTTCTACAATGAGCAGTTCTTC.

This clonotype was observed a handful of times. The chain has TRBV5-6 and TRBJ2-5, with 8 bases fitting TRBD2. CDR1 and CDR2 from the germline V gene are SGHDT and YYEEEE. Trimming took 2 bases from V and 0 from J; bases not matched to a gene: 9. The CDR3 runs to 17 residues. The CDR3 bases are TGTGCCAGCAGCTTTAGCGGGAACCGTGCGTACCAAGAGACCCAGTACTTC. The encoded protein is CASSFSGNRAYQETQYF.